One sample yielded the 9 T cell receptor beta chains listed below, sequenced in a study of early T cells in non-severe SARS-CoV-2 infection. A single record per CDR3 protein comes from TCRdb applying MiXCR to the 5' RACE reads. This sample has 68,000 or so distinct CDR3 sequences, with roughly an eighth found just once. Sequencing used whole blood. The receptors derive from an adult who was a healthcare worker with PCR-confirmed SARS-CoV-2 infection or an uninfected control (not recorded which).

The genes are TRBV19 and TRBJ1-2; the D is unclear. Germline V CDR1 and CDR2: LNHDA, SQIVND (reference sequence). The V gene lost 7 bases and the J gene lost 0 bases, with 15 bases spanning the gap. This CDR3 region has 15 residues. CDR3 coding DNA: TGTGCCAGTATGAGTCTCGAGGCTTCTAACTATGGCTACACCTTC. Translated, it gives CASMSLEASNYGYTF.

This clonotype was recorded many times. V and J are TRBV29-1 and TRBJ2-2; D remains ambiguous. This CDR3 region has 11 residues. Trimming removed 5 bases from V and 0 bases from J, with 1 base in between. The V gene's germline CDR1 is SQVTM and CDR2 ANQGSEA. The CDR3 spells CSVTNTGELFF. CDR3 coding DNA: TGCAGCGTTACGAACACCGGGGAGCTGTTTTTT.

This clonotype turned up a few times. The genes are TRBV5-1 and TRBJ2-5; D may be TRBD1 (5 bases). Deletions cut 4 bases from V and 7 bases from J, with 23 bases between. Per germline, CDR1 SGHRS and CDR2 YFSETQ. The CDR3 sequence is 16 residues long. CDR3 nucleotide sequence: TGCGCCAGCAGCCCCAATTCAGGGCGGAGTACTGGGACCCAGTACTTC. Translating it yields CASSPNSGRSTGTQYF. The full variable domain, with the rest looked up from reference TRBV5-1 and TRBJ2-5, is KAGVTQTPRYLIKTRGQQVTLSCSPISGHRSVSWYQQTPGQGLQFLFEYFSETQRNKGNFPGRFSGRQFSNSRSEMNVSTLELGDSALYLCASSPNSGRSTGTQYFGPGTRLLVL.

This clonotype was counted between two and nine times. CDR3 DNA: TGTGCCAGCAGCTTAATCGGGACTAGCCTTGATACGCAGTATTTT. Translating it yields CASSLIGTSLDTQYF. V and J are TRBV7-2 and TRBJ2-3; 9 bases line up with TRBD2. The V segment lost 2 bases and the J segment 6 bases; nucleotides outside the gene matches: 6. This CDR3 has 15 amino acids. Germline loops: CDR1 SGHTA, CDR2 FQGNSA.

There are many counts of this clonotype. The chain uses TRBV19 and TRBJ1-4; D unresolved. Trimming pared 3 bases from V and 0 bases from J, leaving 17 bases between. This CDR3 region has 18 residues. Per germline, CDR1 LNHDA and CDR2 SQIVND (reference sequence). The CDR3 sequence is CASSIRKPGYPTNEKLFF. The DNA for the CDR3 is TGTGCCAGTAGTATCAGGAAACCGGGCTATCCAACTAATGAAAAACTGTTTTTT.

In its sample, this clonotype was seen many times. The CDR3, as DNA: TGTGCCAGCAGTGCACAAGTCACAGATACGCAGTATTTT. It translates to CASSAQVTDTQYF. This chain connects TRBV2 to TRBJ2-3; D is undetermined. The V end lost 4 bases, the J end lost 2 bases, and 7 bases lay between the germline ends. The CDR3 contains 13 residues. Germline V gene lookup returns CDR1 SNHLY and CDR2 FYNNEI.

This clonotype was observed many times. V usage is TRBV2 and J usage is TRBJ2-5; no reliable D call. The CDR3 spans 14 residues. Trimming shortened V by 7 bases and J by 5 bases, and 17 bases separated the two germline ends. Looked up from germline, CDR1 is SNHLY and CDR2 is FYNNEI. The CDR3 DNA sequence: TGTGCCAGCAATTCGGTCAGAAGTAGGGAGACCCAGTACTTC. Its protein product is CASNSVRSRETQYF.

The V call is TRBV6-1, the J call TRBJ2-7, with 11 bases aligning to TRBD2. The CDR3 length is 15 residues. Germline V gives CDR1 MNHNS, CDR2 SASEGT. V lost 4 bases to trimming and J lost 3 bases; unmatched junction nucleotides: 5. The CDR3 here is CASSAGTSGGYEQYF. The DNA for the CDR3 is TGTGCCAGCAGTGCCGGGACTAGCGGTGGCTACGAGCAGTACTTC.

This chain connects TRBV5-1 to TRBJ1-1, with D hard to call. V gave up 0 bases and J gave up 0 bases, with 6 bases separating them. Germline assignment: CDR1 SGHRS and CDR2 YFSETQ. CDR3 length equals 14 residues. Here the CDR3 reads CASSLARLNTEAFF. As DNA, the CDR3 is TGCGCCAGCAGCTTGGCCAGATTGAACACTGAAGCTTTCTTT. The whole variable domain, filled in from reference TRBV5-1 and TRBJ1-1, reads KAGVTQTPRYLIKTRGQQVTLSCSPISGHRSVSWYQQTPGQGLQFLFEYFSETQRNKGNFPGRFSGRQFSNSRSEMNVSTLELGDSALYLCASSLARLNTEAFFGQGTRLTVV.